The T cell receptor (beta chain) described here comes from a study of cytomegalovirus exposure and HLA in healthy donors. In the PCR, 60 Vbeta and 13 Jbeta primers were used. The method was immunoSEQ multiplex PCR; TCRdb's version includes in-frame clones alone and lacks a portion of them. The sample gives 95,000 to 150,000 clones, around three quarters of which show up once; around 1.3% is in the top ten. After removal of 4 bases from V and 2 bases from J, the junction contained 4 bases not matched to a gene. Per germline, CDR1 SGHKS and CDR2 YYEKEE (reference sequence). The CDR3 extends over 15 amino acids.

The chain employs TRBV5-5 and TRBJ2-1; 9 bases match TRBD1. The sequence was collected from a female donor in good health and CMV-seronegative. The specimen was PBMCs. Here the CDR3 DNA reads TGTGCCAGCAGCCCCGGGACAGGGACCTACAATGAGCAGTTCTTC. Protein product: CASSPGTGTYNEQFF.